The 6 T cell receptor beta chains reported below all come from one sample, sequenced in a study of T-cell reconstitution after alpha-beta-depleted transplantation in children (dated by TCRdb to the mid-2010s). This sample's treatment or condition label indicates: allogeneic hematopoietic cell transplantation with graft depleted of TCRalphabeta T cells and CD19 B cells. The library was produced with PCR. Data came from an Illumina HiSeq 2500. TCR library preparation used molecular barcoding, with unique molecular identifiers applied to normalize quantification of the TCRbeta repertoire. TCRdb redid the processing of the public reads, applying fastp at Q25 and MiXCR, and retained in-frame beta chains. Every CDR3 protein is listed once, alongside the most common genes and DNA of its rows. This sample has under 750,000 distinct CDR3 sequences in its table, and under 30% of those were observed once. The ten largest clones add up to around 14% of the sample.

This material consisted of PBMCs, mostly from graft donor cells, taken 360 days after TCRalphabeta/CD19-depleted stem cell transplant. These receptors came from a boy under three years old who had a stem cell transplant for acute myeloid leukemia, so the T cells may come from the graft donor.

V and J are TRBV5-6 and TRBJ2-7; maybe TRBD1 (6 bases). Germline CDR1 SGHDT, CDR2 YYEEEE. V was clipped by 9 bases and J by 3 bases, with 16 bases between them. CDR3 size: 13 residues. The CDR3 spells CAMGPGQLYEQYV. In DNA form, the CDR3 reads TGTGCCATGGGCCCCGGACAGCTCTACGAGCAGTACGTC.

V gene TRBV9 combines with J gene TRBJ2-5, with 8 bases aligning to TRBD1. Germline CDR1 and CDR2: SGDLS and YYNGEE. V dropped 4 bases and J dropped 4; count of bases not matched to a gene: 6. CDR3 length: 14 residues. CDR3 sequence reads: CASSTRTGPETQYF. The CDR3 DNA is TGTGCCAGCAGCACCCGGACAGGGCCAGAGACCCAGTACTTC. The variable domain in full, completed from reference TRBV9 and TRBJ2-5, reads DSGVTQTPKHLITATGQRVTLRCSPRSGDLSVYWYQQSLDQGLQFLIQYYNGEERAKGNILERFSAQQFPDLHSELNLSSLELGDSALYFCASSTRTGPETQYFGPGTRLLVL.

This clonotype has ten or more counts. The V call is TRBV7-8, the J call TRBJ2-1, with D perhaps being TRBD1 or TRBD2 (5 bases each). There are 16 residues in the CDR3. The V end was cut by 2 bases, the J end by 2 bases, with 13 bases between. CDR1 and CDR2 from the germline V gene are SGHVS and FQNEAQ. CDR3 region: CASSLMGRAPYNEQFF. CDR3 sequence (DNA): TGTGCCAGCAGCTTAATGGGGCGGGCTCCCTACAATGAGCAGTTCTTC.

This clonotype was seen more than once but under ten times. The V and J genes are TRBV20-1 and TRBJ2-5, with 9 bases fitting TRBD2. V was pared by 6 bases and J by 2 bases, with 4 bases of the junction left unmatched. Germline CDR1 and CDR2: DFQATT and SNEGSKA (reference sequence). This CDR3 contains 13 residues. The CDR3 nucleotides are TGCAGTGCGGGAGGACTAGCGCAAGAGACCCAGTACTTC. It specifies CSAGGLAQETQYF.

Ten or more counts support this clonotype. The genes are TRBV3-1 and TRBJ2-1; 13 bases align to TRBD2. Trimming at V came to 2 bases and at J to 5 bases, leaving 15 bases not matched to a gene. CDR3 length equals 20 residues. Germline CDR1 is LGHDT and CDR2 is YNNKEL (reference sequence). The CDR3 DNA reads TGTGCCAGCAGCCAACCATTAGGGACCGGGACTAGCGGGGCGGACAATGAGCAGTTCTTC. The encoded protein is CASSQPLGTGTSGADNEQFF.

The chain is built from TRBV6-1 and TRBJ1-5; D is uncertain. CDR3 length equals 14 residues. Germline CDR1 and CDR2: MNHNS and SASEGT. V was trimmed by 5 bases and J by 3 bases, leaving 11 bases between them. CDR3 amino acids: CASSLRPANQPQHF. CDR3 bases: TGTGCCAGCAGTCTTAGACCAGCCAATCAGCCCCAGCATTTT.